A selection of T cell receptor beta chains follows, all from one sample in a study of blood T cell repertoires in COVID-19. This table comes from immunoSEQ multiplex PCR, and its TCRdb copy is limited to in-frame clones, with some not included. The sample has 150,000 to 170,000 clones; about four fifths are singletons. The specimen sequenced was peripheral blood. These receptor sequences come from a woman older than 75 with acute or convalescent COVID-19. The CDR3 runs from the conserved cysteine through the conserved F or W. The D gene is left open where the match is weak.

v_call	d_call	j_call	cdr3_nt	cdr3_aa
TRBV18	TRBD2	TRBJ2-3	TGTGCCAGCTCACCTCAAACAGGACTAGCGGGGAATACGCAGTATTTT	CASSPQTGLAGNTQYF
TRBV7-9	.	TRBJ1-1	TGTGCCAGCAGCTTGATAGGGGAAGGCACTGAAGCTTTCTTT	CASSLIGEGTEAFF
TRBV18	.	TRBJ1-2	TGTGCCAGCTCACCAGGCGACGGGGACTATGGCTACACCTTC	CASSPGDGDYGYTF
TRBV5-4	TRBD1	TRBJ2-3	TGTGCCAGCAGCCCAGGACAGGGGAGGGCAGATACGCAGTATTTT	CASSPGQGRADTQYF
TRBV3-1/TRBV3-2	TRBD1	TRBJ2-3	TGTGCCAGCAGCCAATCAGGGGGTATGACAGATACGCAGTATTTT	CASSQSGGMTDTQYF
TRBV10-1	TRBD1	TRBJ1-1	TGCGCCAGCAGTGAGTGGACAGGGAGGTTCACTGAAGCTTTCTTT	CASSEWTGRFTEAFF
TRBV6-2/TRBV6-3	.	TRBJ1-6	TGTGCCAGCAGTTACTCTGAGGGCTCCGCTTATTATTCACCCCTCCACTTT	CASSYSEGSAYYSPLHF
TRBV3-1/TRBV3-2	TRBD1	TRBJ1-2	TGTGCCAGCAGCCAACAGGGACAGCCTTATGGCTACACCTTC	CASSQQGQPYGYTF
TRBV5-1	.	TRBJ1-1	TGCGCCAGCGGTCCGAATGGGGGGGTAGACACTGAAGCTTTCTTT	CASGPNGGVDTEAFF
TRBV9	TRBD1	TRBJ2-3	TGTGCCAGCAGCGTTACAGGGGTGGAACTGGATACGCAGTATTTT	CASSVTGVELDTQYF
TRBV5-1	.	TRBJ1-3	TGCGCCAGCAGCCAGACCGGGGACTCTGGAAACACCATATATTTT	CASSQTGDSGNTIYF
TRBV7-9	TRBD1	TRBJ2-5	TGTGCCAGCAGCTTAGACAGGGGAGAGACCCAGTACTTC	CASSLDRGETQYF